This TCR beta chain is drawn from a study of chemoradiotherapy in HPV16-positive cancers. The sample holds a few counts of this clone. Germline V gene sequence: CDR1 SNHLY, CDR2 FYNNEI. The CDR3 has 13 residues. V lost 7 bases, J lost 9 bases, and 18 bases lay in between. Using immunoSEQ multiplex PCR, the repertoire was profiled, and TCRdb retains in-frame clones only, with some absent. Seen here are some 2,000 clones, about 82% observed once, and the top ten hold about 9.7%. The chain employs TRBV2 and TRBJ1-2; D is ambiguous. The TCR sequence derives from a human donor with HPV-associated anogenital cancer. The material was tumor tissue, obtained from a patient who underwent chemoradiotherapy. The CDR3 here is CASTPSRRPRYTF. Written as DNA, the CDR3 is TGTGCCAGCACACCGTCCCGACGACCCCGCTACACCTTC.